This T cell receptor beta chain originates from a study of T cells in Graves' hyperthyroidism and ophthalmopathy. Amplification yielded TCR beta CDR3 regions, with RNA transcripts as the source. Initially, a first-round RT-PCR of the TCR CDR3 employed the HTBI primer set. TCRdb processed the multiplex PCR reads anew with MiXCR; each CDR3 protein has one entry. The table has 600,000 to 700,000 distinct CDR3 sequences, roughly 45% seen once; the top ten hold approximately 7.2%. Based on clinical symptoms, serum thyroxine and TRAb, thyroid ultrasound and orbital computed tomography, diagnoses were reached. CDR1 and CDR2 (germline): SEHNR, FQNEAQ (reference sequence). The CDR3 totals 15 residues, both ends included. As to this clonotype: It is unclear where the CDR3 begins or ends on the DNA, so no DNA is shown, and the CDR3 is as TCRdb lists it.

The gene calls are TRBV7-9 and TRBJ1-2; the table's D gene call, TRBD1, was not cross checked with the DNA. Specimen: peripheral blood or thyroid tissue (not recorded which). The source is an adult man with Graves' disease, either hyperthyroidism or ophthalmopathy (not recorded which). CDR3 residues: CASSFGSGGDYGYTF.